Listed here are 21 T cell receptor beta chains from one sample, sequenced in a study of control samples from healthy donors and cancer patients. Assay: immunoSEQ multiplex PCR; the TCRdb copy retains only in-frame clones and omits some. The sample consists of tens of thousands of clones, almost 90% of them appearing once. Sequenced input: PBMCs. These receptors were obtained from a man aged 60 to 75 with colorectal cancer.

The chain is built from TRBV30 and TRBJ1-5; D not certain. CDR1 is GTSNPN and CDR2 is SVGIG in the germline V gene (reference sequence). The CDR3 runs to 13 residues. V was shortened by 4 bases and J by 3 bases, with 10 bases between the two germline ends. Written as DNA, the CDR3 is TGTGCCTGGACGACAAGCCCCAATCAGCCCCAGCATTTT. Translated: CAWTTSPNQPQHF. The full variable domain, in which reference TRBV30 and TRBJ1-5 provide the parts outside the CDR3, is SQTIHQWPATLVQPVGSPLSLECTVEGTSNPNLYWYRQAAGRGLQLLFYSVGIGQISSEVPQNLSASRPQDRQFILSSKKLLLSDSGFYLCAWTTSPNQPQHFGDGTRLSIL.

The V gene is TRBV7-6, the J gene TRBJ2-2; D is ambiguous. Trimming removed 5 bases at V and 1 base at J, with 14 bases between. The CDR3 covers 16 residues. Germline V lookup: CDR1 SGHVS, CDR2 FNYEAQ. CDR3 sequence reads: CASSPHGLGNTGELFF. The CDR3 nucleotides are TGTGCCAGCAGCCCACATGGGTTGGGGAACACCGGGGAGCTGTTTTTT.

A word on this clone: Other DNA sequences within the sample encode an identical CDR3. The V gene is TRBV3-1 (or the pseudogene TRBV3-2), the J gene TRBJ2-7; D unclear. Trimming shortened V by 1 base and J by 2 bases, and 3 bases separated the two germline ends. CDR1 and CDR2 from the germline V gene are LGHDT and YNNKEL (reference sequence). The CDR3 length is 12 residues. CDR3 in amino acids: CASSQGPYEQYF. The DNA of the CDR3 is TGTGCCAGCAGCCAAGGGCCCTACGAGCAGTACTTC.

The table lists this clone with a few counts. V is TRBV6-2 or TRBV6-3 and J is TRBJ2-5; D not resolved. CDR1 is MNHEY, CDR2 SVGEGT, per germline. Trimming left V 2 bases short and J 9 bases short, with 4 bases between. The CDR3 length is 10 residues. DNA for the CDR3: TGTGCCAGCAGTTACCCGCCCCAGTACTTC. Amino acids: CASSYPPQYF.

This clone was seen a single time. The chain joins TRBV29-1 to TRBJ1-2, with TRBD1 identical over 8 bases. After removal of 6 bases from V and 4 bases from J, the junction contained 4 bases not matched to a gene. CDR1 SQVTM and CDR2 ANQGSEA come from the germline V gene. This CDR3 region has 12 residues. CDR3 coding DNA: TGCAGCGTCCCGGACAGGGTCTATGGCTACACCTTC. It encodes CSVPDRVYGYTF.

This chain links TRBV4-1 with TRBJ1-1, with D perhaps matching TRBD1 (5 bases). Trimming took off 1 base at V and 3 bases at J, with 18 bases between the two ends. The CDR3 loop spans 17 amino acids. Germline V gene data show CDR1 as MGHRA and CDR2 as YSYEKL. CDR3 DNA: TGCGCCAGCAGCCAAGCGTCGGGGGGAGGCCTCTACACTGAAGCTTTCTTT. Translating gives CASSQASGGGLYTEAFF.

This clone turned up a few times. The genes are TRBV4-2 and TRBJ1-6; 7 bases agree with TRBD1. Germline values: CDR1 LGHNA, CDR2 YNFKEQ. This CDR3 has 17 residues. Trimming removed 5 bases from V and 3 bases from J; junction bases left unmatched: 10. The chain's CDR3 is CASSLTGGQNYNSPLHF. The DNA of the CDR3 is TGTGCCAGCAGCTTGACTGGGGGACAGAACTATAATTCACCCCTCCACTTT.

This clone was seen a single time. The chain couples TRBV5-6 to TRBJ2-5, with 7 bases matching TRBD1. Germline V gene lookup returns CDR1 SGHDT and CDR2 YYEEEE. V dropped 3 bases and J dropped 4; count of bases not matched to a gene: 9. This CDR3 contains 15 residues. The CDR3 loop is CASSSRQGYGETQYF. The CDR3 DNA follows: TGTGCCAGCAGCTCACGACAGGGATACGGAGAGACCCAGTACTTC. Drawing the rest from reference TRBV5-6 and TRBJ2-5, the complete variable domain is DAGVTQSPTHLIKTRGQQVTLRCSPKSGHDTVSWYQQALGQGPQFIFQYYEEEERQRGNFPDRFSGHQFPNYSSELNVNALLLGDSALYLCASSSRQGYGETQYFGPGTRLLVL.

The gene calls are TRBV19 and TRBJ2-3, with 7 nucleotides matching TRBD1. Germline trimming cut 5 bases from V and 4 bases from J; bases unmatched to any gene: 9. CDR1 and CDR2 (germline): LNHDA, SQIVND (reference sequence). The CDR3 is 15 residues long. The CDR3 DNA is TGTGCCAGTAGTCCTCGGTCCAGGGGGTCAGATACGCAGTATTTT. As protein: CASSPRSRGSDTQYF.

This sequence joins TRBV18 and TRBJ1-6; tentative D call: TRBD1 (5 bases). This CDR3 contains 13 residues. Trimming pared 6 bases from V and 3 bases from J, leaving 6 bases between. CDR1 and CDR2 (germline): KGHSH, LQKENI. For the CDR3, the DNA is TGTGCCAGCTCCCAGGGCTATAATTCACCCCTCCACTTT. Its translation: CASSQGYNSPLHF.

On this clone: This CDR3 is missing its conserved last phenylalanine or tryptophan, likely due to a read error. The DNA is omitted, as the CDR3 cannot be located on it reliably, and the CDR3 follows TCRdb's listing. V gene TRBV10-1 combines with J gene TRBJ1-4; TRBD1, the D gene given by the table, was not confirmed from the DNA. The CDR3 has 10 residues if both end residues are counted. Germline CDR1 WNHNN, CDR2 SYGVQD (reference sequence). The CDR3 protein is CASSAKDRES.

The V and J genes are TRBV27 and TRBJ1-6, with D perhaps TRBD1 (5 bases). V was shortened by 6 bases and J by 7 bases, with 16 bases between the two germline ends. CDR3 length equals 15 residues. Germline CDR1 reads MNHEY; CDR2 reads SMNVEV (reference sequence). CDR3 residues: CASSRGADANSPLHF. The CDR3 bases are TGTGCCAGCAGCCGCGGGGCCGACGCGAATTCACCCCTCCACTTT.

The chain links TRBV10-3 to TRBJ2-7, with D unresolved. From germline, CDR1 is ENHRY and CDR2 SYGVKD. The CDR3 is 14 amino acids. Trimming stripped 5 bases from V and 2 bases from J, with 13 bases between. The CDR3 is CAISLDKATYEQYF. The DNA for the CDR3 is TGTGCCATCAGTCTTGACAAAGCTACCTACGAGCAGTACTTC.

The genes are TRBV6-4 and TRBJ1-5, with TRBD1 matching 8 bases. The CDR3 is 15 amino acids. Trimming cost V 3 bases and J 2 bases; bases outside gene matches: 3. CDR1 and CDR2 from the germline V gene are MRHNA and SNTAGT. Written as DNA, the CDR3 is TGTGCCAGCAGTGAGGGGGGACAGGGCAATCAGCCCCAGCATTTT. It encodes CASSEGGQGNQPQHF.

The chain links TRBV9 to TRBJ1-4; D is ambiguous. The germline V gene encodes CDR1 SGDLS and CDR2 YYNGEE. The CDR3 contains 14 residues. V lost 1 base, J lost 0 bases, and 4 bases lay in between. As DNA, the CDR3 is TGTGCCAGCAGCGTACAGTCAACTAATGAAAAACTGTTTTTT. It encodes CASSVQSTNEKLFF.

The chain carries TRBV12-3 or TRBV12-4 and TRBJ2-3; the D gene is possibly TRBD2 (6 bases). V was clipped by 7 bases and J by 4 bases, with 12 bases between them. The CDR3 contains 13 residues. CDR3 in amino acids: CASKWGESDTQYF. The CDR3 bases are TGTGCCAGCAAATGGGGGGAATCAGATACGCAGTATTTT.

The CDR3 sequence is CASSRTGVPAFF. The CDR3 DNA follows: TGTGCCAGCAGCCGAACGGGGGTACCGGCTTTCTTT. The genes are TRBV7-8 and TRBJ1-1; D perhaps matches TRBD1 (5 bases). Trimming stripped 5 bases from V and 11 bases from J, with 15 bases between. Germline CDR1 is SGHVS and CDR2 is FQNEAQ. The CDR3 has 12 amino acids.

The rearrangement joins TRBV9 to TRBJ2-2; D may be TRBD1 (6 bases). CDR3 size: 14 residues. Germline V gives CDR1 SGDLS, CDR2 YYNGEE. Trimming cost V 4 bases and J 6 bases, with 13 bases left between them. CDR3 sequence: CASSLDRSPGELFF. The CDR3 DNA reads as TGTGCCAGCAGCCTCGACAGGTCCCCCGGGGAGCTGTTTTTT.

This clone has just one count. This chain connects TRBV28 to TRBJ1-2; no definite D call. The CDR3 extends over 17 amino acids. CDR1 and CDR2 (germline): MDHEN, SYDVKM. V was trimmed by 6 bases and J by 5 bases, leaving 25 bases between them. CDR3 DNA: TGTGCCAGCAGCCCCCCTCAATCGTATGCGTCTTGGTATGGCTACACCTTC. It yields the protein CASSPPQSYASWYGYTF.

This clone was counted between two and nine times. The CDR3 loop reads CASSSGQGFYNSPLHF. The CDR3 nucleotides read TGTGCCAGCAGCTCGGGACAGGGATTCTATAATTCACCCCTCCACTTT. The gene calls are TRBV7-9 and TRBJ1-6, with 9 positions matching TRBD1. J lost 3 bases, V lost 4 bases, and 4 bases had no gene match. The CDR3 has 16 amino acids. CDR1 is SEHNR, CDR2 FQNEAQ, per germline (reference sequence). The variable domain in full, with the rest retrieved from reference TRBV7-9 and TRBJ1-6, is DTGVSQNPRHKITKRGQNVTFRCDPISEHNRLYWYRQTLGQGPEFLTYFQNEAQLEKSRLLSDRFSAERPKGSFSTLEIQRTEQGDSAMYLCASSSGQGFYNSPLHFGNGTRLTVT.

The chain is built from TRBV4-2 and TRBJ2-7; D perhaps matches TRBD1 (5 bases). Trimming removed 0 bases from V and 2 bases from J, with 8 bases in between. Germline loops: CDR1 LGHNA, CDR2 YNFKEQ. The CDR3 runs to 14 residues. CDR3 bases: TGTGCCAGCAGCCAAGATCAGGGAACCTACGAGCAGTACTTC. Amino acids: CASSQDQGTYEQYF.